This T cell receptor (beta chain) was sequenced during a study of low-dose radiotherapy and immunotherapy resistance in tumors (dated by TCRdb to between 2021 and 2024). Study-level background: In Cohort 1, 0.5 Gy per fraction was delivered every 2 weeks, and a total PTV dose of 6.5 Gy was prescribed. Cohort 2 received 1 Gy per fraction every two weeks, with a total of 13 Gy over 26 weeks. Trial participants were not randomized into treatment groups. Patients took aspirin 300 mg orally once daily for four cycles, starting on cycle 1 day 1. Patients were given nivolumab as a 240 mg flat dose every two weeks and ipilimumab at 1 mg/kg every six weeks, with both drugs delivered intravenously. Cyclophosphamide 200 mg/m2 was given intravenously every two weeks, one day before each radiation and immunotherapy administration. Eight patients were included in the translational analysis, namely three from the first dose cohort plus the first five from the second dose cohort.

The sample was run on an Illumina HiSeq 2500. First-strand cDNA was synthesized using Superscript III and a set of TRAV- and TRBV-specific primers, so that both TCRalpha and TCRbeta chains were covered. A roughly 20-cycle PCR with Phusion amplified the TCRs, pairing a constant-region primer with the adapter that was attached to the V primers. The isolated mRNA was amplified using the MessageAmp II aRNA Amplification Kit, with in vitro transcription performed for approximately 16 hours at 37 degrees C. The Dynabeads mRNA DIRECT Purification Kit was used to isolate the mRNA for TCR sequencing. Indexed Illumina adapters were added in a second approximately 24-cycle Phusion PCR, and the resulting products were purified with AMPure XP beads. In the authors' own workflow: Custom Perl scripts were used to pool TCR sequences that encoded the same protein, to remove out-of-frame sequences, and to calculate the abundance of each clonotype. The analysis excluded TCR sequences that were supported by just one read. Shannon entropy, Gini index, clonality, richness, and the frequency of TCRs shared between repertoires were included as repertoire metrics. In-frame beta chains were kept once TCRdb had trimmed the public reads at Q25 with fastp and called clones with MiXCR. Every distinct CDR3 protein forms one entry, paired with its most common genes and DNA. Clone size and V and J calls follow TCRdb, not the original study. For this sample the table gives about 64,000 distinct CDR3 sequences, of which about 26% were detected only once. Of the sample, 5.5% to 8.5% falls within the top ten clones.

At the junction V is shortened by 0 bases and J by 8 bases, with 20 bases in between. Including the terminal cysteine and phenylalanine, the CDR3 comprises 18 residues. Of all the DNA, just the CDR3 is kept, 54 bases in frame from base 1. The germline V gene specifies LGHNA as CDR1 and YSLEER as CDR2. The intended sense of this specimen's time point label: before trial treatment. The donors took part in RACIN, a single-arm, phase I, dose-escalation trial that combined nivolumab, ipilimumab, aspirin, low-dose cyclophosphamide and low-dose radiotherapy. To be eligible, a patient needed to have an advanced solid tumor that was TIL-negative. This clonotype was seen at least ten times. The antigen this receptor binds is unknown. Qualities for individual bases were not recorded, and no much larger clone is one base off.

Specimen: PBMCs, collected before treatment. Recombination linked TRBV4-3 to TRBJ1-6; the D segment could be TRBD1, given 5 matching bases. This clonotype was sampled from a male donor with rectosigmoid adenocarcinoma. This receptor carries the CDR3 CASSQDVSQGLRYSPLHF. In nucleotide form, the sequence is TGCGCCAGCAGCCAAGATGTTTCCCAGGGATTACGTTATTCACCCCTCCACTTT.